This TCR beta chain comes out of a study of T cell repertoires in cytomegalovirus infection. There are a few counts of this clonotype. Antigen unknown. TCRdb re-called the reads with MiXCR, one entry per CDR3 protein. The sample gives 900,000 to 950,000 distinct CDR3 sequences, under 40% of which show up once; 13% is in the top ten. The CDR3 is 11 amino acids. With 6 bases removed from V and 10 bases from J, the gap between germline ends came to 10 bases. The material was cultured CD8+ T cells from PBMCs, obtained from culture after CMV antigen stimulation. This TCR was recovered from a human donor in good health (CMV status not recorded). Some clones in this sample may be carry-over from other donors' samples. The chain is built from TRBV12-3 or TRBV12-4 and TRBJ2-1; a weak D match, TRBD1 (6 bases). The CDR3 sequence is CASRTGREQFF. CDR3 nucleotide sequence: TGTGCCAGCAGAACAGGGCGGGAGCAGTTCTTC.